This TCR beta chain was profiled in a study of blood T cell repertoires in COVID-19. Study details: Sites in the United States, Italy and Spain provided acute and convalescent COVID-19 samples. T cells, B-cell-depleted T cells, or PBMCs supplied cDNA or gDNA.

Participants came from 20 to 25 US areas, aged roughly 18 to 95 years. From germline, CDR1 is SGHDN and CDR2 FVKESK. The V gene lost 4 bases and the J gene lost 1 base, with 13 bases spanning the gap. The CDR3 sequence is 15 residues long. In the authors' methods: Estimated nucleated cell counts came from reference gene primer amplification. Clones were read by immunoSEQ multiplex PCR, and TCRdb kept only the in-frame ones, dropping some. V and J calls and clone size are given by that table; D and trimming were obtained from the DNA. In the table there are about 210,000 clones, around 88% of which are singletons.

The rearrangement uses TRBV14 and TRBJ1-1; TRBD1 might be the D (6 bases). The origin of this receptor is a woman aged 40-49 years with acute COVID-19. What was sequenced was PBMCs or T cells enriched from blood (not recorded which). CDR3 loop: CASSPLAGANTEAFF. CDR3 nucleotides: TGTGCCAGCAGCCCGCTGGCAGGGGCGAACACTGAAGCTTTCTTT.